These 21 T cell receptor beta chains share one sample of origin, sequenced in a study of blood T cell repertoires in COVID-19. TCRdb's table, derived via immunoSEQ multiplex PCR, lists solely in-frame clones and lacks some. The sample yields under 300,000 clones, about 86% seen once. Source material: peripheral blood. The receptors were sampled from a man between 18 and 35 years old with active or convalescent COVID-19.

This clone was picked up one time. This chain connects TRBV5-1 to TRBJ1-2, with 7 bases lining up with TRBD1. Germline values: CDR1 SGHRS, CDR2 YFSETQ. Unmatched junction bases numbered 5, after V lost 1 base and J lost 5 bases. This CDR3 is built from 14 residues. The CDR3 nucleotides are TGCGCCAGCAGCTTGCCGGGACAGCCTTATGGCTACACCTTC. Amino acids: CASSLPGQPYGYTF.

The chain has TRBV7-2 and TRBJ2-2; D remains unclear. V lost 3 bases and J 4 bases, leaving 9 bases between the germline ends. The V gene's germline CDR1 is SGHTA and CDR2 FQGNSA. The CDR3 runs to 14 residues. For the CDR3, the DNA is TGTGCCAGCAGCTTTACGGTCCCCACCGGGGAGCTGTTTTTT. Translating gives CASSFTVPTGELFF.

The chain has TRBV6-4 and TRBJ2-1; D is unresolved. The CDR3 covers 13 residues. Germline V CDR1 and CDR2: MRHNA, SNTAGT. The V end was cut by 2 bases, the J end by 3 bases, with 5 bases between. CDR3 bases: TGTGCCAGCAGTGACCAGATCTACAATGAGCAGTTCTTC. The encoded protein is CASSDQIYNEQFF.

This sequence joins TRBV2 and TRBJ2-6; the D gene is possibly TRBD2 (6 bases). CDR3 length equals 14 residues. Trimming removed 11 bases from V and 0 bases from J, with 11 bases in between. Germline CDR1 SNHLY, CDR2 FYNNEI. The CDR3 DNA reads TGTGCCGGCCGGAGGGACTCTGGGGCCAACGTCCTGACTTTC. This sequence encodes CAGRRDSGANVLTF. The full variable domain, with the rest looked up from reference TRBV2 and TRBJ2-6, is EPEVTQTPSHQVTQMGQEVILRCVPISNHLYFYWYRQILGQKVEFLVSFYNNEISEKSEIFDDQFSVERPDGSNFTLKIRSTKLEDSAMYFCAGRRDSGANVLTFGAGSRLTVL.

The chain has TRBV29-1 and TRBJ2-1; D is uncertain. The germline CDR1 and CDR2 sequences are SQVTM and ANQGSEA. V was pared by 2 bases and J by 7 bases, with 9 bases between. The CDR3 is 12 residues long. The CDR3 loop is CSVELVLNEQFF. As DNA, the CDR3 is TGCAGCGTTGAACTGGTACTAAATGAGCAGTTCTTC.

The chain couples TRBV5-5 to TRBJ2-1, with 7 bases aligning to TRBD1. The J segment lost 7 bases and the V segment lost 4 bases, leaving 11 bases of the junction unmatched. There are 15 residues in the CDR3. Germline V lookup: CDR1 SGHKS, CDR2 YYEKEE (reference sequence). Here the CDR3 reads CASSVPGQIKNEQFF. As DNA, the CDR3 is TGTGCCAGCAGCGTACCGGGACAGATTAAAAATGAGCAGTTCTTC.

The rearrangement links TRBV6-1 to TRBJ2-1, with TRBD1 matching 8 bases. CDR1 and CDR2 from the germline V gene are MNHNS and SASEGT. V shed 1 base, J shed 3 bases, and the junction held 2 bases outside the gene matches. The CDR3 loop spans 15 amino acids. The CDR3 DNA reads as TGTGCCAGCAGTGAAGATACAGGGGGCTACAATGAGCAGTTCTTC. Protein product: CASSEDTGGYNEQFF.

CDR3 sequence: CASSLRTSYNEQFF. CDR3 DNA sequence: TGTGCCAGCAGTCTCCGGACTTCCTACAATGAGCAGTTCTTC. J is TRBJ2-1 and V is TRBV6-2 or TRBV6-3, with D perhaps matching TRBD2 (5 bases). CDR3 length: 14 amino acids. The V end was cut by 5 bases, the J end by 1 base, with 9 bases between. Germline lookup yields CDR1 MNHEY and CDR2 SVGEGT.

V gene TRBV5-1 combines with J gene TRBJ2-6; D is ambiguous. This CDR3 is 15 amino acids long. The germline V and J ends were trimmed by 0 bases and 1 base, with 5 bases remaining between them. Germline values: CDR1 SGHRS, CDR2 YFSETQ. The CDR3 loop reads CASSLGASGANVLTF. The CDR3 coding sequence is TGCGCCAGCAGCTTGGGGGCTTCTGGGGCCAACGTCCTGACTTTC.

This clone was detected once. The rearrangement uses TRBV18 and TRBJ1-5; D gene ambiguous. CDR1 and CDR2 from the germline V gene are KGHSH and LQKENI. The CDR3 runs 13 residues. Trimming cost V 6 bases and J 2 bases, with 8 bases left between them. CDR3 DNA: TGTGCCAGCTCTCTCTCTGGCAATCAGCCCCAGCATTTT. Amino acid sequence: CASSLSGNQPQHF.

This rearrangement joins TRBV3-1 (or the pseudogene TRBV3-2) to TRBJ1-2; 7 nucleotides agree with TRBD1. Losses at the gene ends were 3 bases for V and 6 bases for J; bases not matched to a gene: 10. This CDR3 comprises 15 residues. The V gene's germline CDR1 is LGHDT and CDR2 YNNKEL (reference sequence). This chain's CDR3 is CASSHQQGSFHGYTF. CDR3 coding DNA: TGTGCCAGCAGCCATCAACAGGGGAGTTTCCATGGCTACACCTTC.

This chain joins TRBV4-1 and TRBJ2-5, with 7 bases aligning to TRBD1. The J segment lost 5 bases and the V segment lost 2 bases, leaving 5 bases of the junction unmatched. Germline V gene sequence: CDR1 MGHRA, CDR2 YSYEKL. The CDR3 sequence is 14 residues long. The chain's CDR3 is CASSQRHRGETQYF. The CDR3 coding sequence is TGCGCCAGCAGCCAACGCCACAGGGGCGAGACCCAGTACTTC.

The chain uses TRBV4-1 and TRBJ2-7; 9 bases fit TRBD2. V lost 2 bases and J lost 2; bases outside the gene matches: 16. The CDR3 covers 19 residues. Germline values: CDR1 MGHRA, CDR2 YSYEKL. CDR3 coding DNA: TGCGCCAGCAGCCAACCGAAGGGCGGCCCAGCGGGAGGCACCTACGAGCAGTACTTC. Its protein is CASSQPKGGPAGGTYEQYF.

The chain is built from TRBV28 and TRBJ1-1; unclear D gene. V was cut by 1 base and J by 1 base, with 10 bases left in between. The CDR3 spans 15 residues. Germline CDR1 and CDR2: MDHEN and SYDVKM. The CDR3 region has the DNA TGTGCCAGCAGTTTATTCGTAGCGGGGAACACTGAAGCTTTCTTT. It encodes CASSLFVAGNTEAFF.

J is TRBJ2-7 and V is TRBV5-1, with D unclear. Trimming pared 0 bases from V and 0 bases from J, leaving 10 bases between. Germline lookup yields CDR1 SGHRS and CDR2 YFSETQ. The CDR3 length is 15 residues. The CDR3 bases are TGCGCCAGCAGCTTGGGCCGGGTCAGCTCCTACGAGCAGTACTTC. This gives the protein CASSLGRVSSYEQYF.

The genes are TRBV4-3 and TRBJ2-7; maybe TRBD1 (5 bases). The V end was cut by 1 base, the J end by 9 bases, with 19 bases between. CDR3 length: 15 residues. Per germline, CDR1 LGHNA and CDR2 YSLEER. The CDR3 region has the DNA TGCGCCAGCAGCCAAGTTTACCGGGCTGGGGCCGCGCAGTACTTC. Residues: CASSQVYRAGAAQYF.

This clone has ten or more counts. The CDR3 nucleotides read TGTGCCAGCACCCCGGCGGGGACTAGCGTTGTGGGGTACTTC. Amino acids: CASTPAGTSVVGYF. The genes are TRBV2 and TRBJ2-7; TRBD2 aligns across 10 bases. Germline CDR1 and CDR2: SNHLY and FYNNEI. The J segment lost 12 bases and the V segment lost 7 bases, leaving 15 bases of the junction unmatched. This CDR3 has 14 amino acids.

This chain links TRBV6-2 or TRBV6-3 with TRBJ1-1; D ambiguous. Trimming took 2 bases from V and 1 from J, leaving 5 bases between them. The germline CDR1 and CDR2 sequences are MNHEY and SVGEGT. The CDR3 loop spans 13 amino acids. The CDR3: CASSYEENTEAFF. The CDR3 DNA reads as TGTGCCAGCAGTTACGAGGAGAACACTGAAGCTTTCTTT.

The chain carries TRBV28 and TRBJ1-5; D uncertain. Trimming removed 6 bases at V and 6 bases at J, with 15 bases between. The length of the CDR3 is 14 residues. CDR1 is MDHEN and CDR2 is SYDVKM in the germline V gene. This chain's CDR3 is CASSPFPSPQPQHF. The CDR3 DNA reads TGTGCCAGCAGCCCTTTCCCGTCCCCTCAGCCCCAGCATTTT.

This clone occurred a few times. The CDR3 nucleotides are TGTGCCAGCAGCTCTGGGACAGGGGCGTCCGGGGAGCTGTTTTTT. Translation: CASSSGTGASGELFF. The rearrangement links TRBV7-3 to TRBJ2-2, with 10 bases that match TRBD1. V was clipped by 4 bases and J by 6 bases; unmatched bases: 5. The CDR3 extends over 15 amino acids. The germline V gene has CDR1 SGHTA and CDR2 FQGTGA.

V gene TRBV28 combines with J gene TRBJ1-4; TRBD1 matches at 7 bases. V shed 5 bases, J shed 3 bases, and the junction held 6 bases outside the gene matches. In germline, CDR1 is MDHEN, CDR2 SYDVKM. CDR3 length: 15 residues. The CDR3, as DNA: TGTGCCAGCAGTAGAGGGACAGCCCCTAATGAAAAACTGTTTTTT. Its protein is CASSRGTAPNEKLFF. Complete variable domain (other parts from reference TRBV28 and TRBJ1-4): DVKVTQSSRYLVKRTGEKVFLECVQDMDHENMFWYRQDPGLGLRLIYFSYDVKMKEKGDIPEGYSVSREKKERFSLILESASTNQTSMYLCASSRGTAPNEKLFFGSGTQLSVL.